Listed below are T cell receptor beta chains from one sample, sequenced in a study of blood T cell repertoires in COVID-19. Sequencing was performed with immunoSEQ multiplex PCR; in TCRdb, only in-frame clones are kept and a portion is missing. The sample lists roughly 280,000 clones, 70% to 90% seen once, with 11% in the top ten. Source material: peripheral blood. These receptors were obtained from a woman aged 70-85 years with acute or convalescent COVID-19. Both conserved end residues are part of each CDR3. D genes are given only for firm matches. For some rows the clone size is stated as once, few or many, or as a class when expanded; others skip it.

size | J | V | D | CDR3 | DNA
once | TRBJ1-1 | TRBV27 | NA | CASSLYGGRGNTEAFF | TGTGCCAGCAGTTTATACGGGGGGAGGGGGAACACTGAAGCTTTCTTT
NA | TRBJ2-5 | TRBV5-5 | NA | CASSPRGSGGETQYF | TGTGCCAGCAGCCCCCGGGGGTCTGGCGGAGAGACCCAGTACTTC
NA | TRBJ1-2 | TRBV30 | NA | CAWSRRGGEGGYTF | TGTGCCTGGAGTCGGCGGGGAGGCGAGGGTGGCTACACCTTC
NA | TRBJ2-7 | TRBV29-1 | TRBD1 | CSAGTGGYEQYF | TGCAGCGCTGGGACAGGGGGCTACGAGCAGTACTTC
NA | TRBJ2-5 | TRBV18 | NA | CASSPADMGQATQYF | TGTGCCAGCTCACCAGCTGACATGGGCCAAGCGACCCAGTACTTC
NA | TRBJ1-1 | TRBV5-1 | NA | CASSLIGVRGTEAFF | TGCGCCAGCAGCTTGATTGGGGTTCGGGGGACTGAAGCTTTCTTT
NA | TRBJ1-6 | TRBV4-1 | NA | CASSHSQGRGYSPLHF | TGCGCCAGCAGCCACTCACAGGGTCGGGGTTATTCACCCCTCCACTTT
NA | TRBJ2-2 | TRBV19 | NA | CASTPGQNTGELFF | TGTGCCAGTACTCCGGGACAAAACACCGGGGAGCTGTTTTTT
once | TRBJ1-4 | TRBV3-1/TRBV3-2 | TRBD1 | CASSQDLGGAEEKLFF | TGTGCCAGCAGCCAAGATTTAGGGGGCGCGGAGGAAAAACTGTTTTTT
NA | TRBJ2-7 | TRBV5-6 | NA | CASSFGQGIYEQYF | TGTGCCAGCAGCTTTGGGCAGGGGATTTACGAGCAGTACTTC
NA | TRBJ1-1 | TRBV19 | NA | CASRNPGLGNTEAFF | TGTGCCAGTAGAAATCCGGGACTGGGGAACACTGAAGCTTTCTTT
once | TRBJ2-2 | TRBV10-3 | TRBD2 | CAISEMSSGGTGELFF | TGTGCCATCAGTGAGATGTCCAGCGGGGGGACTGGGGAGCTGTTTTTT
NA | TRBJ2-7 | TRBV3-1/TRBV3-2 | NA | CASSHEGLAYEQYF | TGTGCCAGCAGCCACGAGGGTCTTGCCTACGAGCAGTACTTC
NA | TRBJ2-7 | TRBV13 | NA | CASSLPGSQPYEQYF | TGTGCCAGCAGCTTACCGGGATCTCAACCCTACGAGCAGTACTTC
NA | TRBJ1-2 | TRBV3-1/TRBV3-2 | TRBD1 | CASSPGTASYGYTF | TGTGCCAGCAGCCCGGGGACAGCCTCATATGGCTACACCTTC
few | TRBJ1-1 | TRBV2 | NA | CASSDTRANTEAFF | TGTGCCAGCAGTGATACCAGGGCCAACACTGAAGCTTTCTTT
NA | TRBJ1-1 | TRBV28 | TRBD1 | CASILRRGTGSQNTEAFF | TGTGCCAGCATCCTCCGTCGCGGGACAGGGTCCCAGAACACTGAAGCTTTCTTT
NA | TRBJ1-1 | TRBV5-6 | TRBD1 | CASSRDSKNTEAFF | TGTGCCAGCAGCCGGGACAGTAAGAACACTGAAGCTTTCTTT
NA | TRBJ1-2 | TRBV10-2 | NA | CASSEFGAAWGYTF | TGCGCCAGCAGTGAGTTTGGAGCCGCTTGGGGCTACACCTTC
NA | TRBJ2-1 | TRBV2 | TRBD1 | CASSSGQGSGNEQFF | TGTGCCAGCAGTTCGGGACAGGGATCTGGCAATGAGCAGTTCTTC
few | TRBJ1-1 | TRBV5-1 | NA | CASSFLVNTEAFF | TGCGCCAGCAGCTTTTTAGTGAACACTGAAGCTTTCTTT
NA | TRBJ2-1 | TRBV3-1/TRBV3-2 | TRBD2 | CASSPRTSGASSGEQFF | TGTGCCAGCAGCCCTAGGACTAGCGGGGCCTCTTCGGGTGAGCAGTTCTTC
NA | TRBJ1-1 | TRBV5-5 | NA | CASSLAPQIEAFF | TGTGCCAGCAGCTTGGCCCCCCAGATTGAAGCTTTCTTT
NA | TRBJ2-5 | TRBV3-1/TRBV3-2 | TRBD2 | CASSQVIPQTSGGGTQYF | TGTGCCAGCAGCCAAGTAATTCCCCAGACTAGCGGGGGGGGGACCCAGTACTTC
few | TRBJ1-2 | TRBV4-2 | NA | CASSPGRGGLAF | TGTGCCAGCAGTCCGGGGAGGGGAGGTTTGGCCTTC
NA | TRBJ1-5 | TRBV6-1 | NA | CASSEQGSYSNQPQHF | TGTGCCAGCAGTGAACAGGGTTCATATAGCAATCAGCCCCAGCATTTT
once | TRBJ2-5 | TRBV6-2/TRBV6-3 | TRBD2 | CASSSEAGRVEETQYF | TGTGCCAGCAGTTCCGAAGCGGGGAGGGTCGAAGAGACCCAGTACTTC
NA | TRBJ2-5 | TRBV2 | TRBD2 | CASSEAPSGVGTQYF | TGTGCCAGCAGTGAAGCGCCTAGCGGGGTAGGGACCCAGTACTTC
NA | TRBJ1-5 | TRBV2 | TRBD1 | CASTSQQGRNQPQHF | TGTGCCAGCACGTCCCAACAGGGGAGGAATCAGCCCCAGCATTTT
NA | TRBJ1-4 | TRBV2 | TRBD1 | CASSADRGPNEKLFF | TGTGCCAGCAGTGCCGACAGGGGGCCTAATGAAAAACTGTTTTTT
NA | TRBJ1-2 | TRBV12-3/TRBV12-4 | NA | CASSFQGVYGYTF | TGTGCCAGCAGTTTTCAAGGGGTCTATGGCTACACCTTC
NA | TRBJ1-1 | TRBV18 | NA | CASSMSGDSNTEAFF | TGTGCCAGCTCAATGTCGGGAGACTCGAACACTGAAGCTTTCTTT
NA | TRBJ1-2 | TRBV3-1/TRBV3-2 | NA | CASSQFSYGYTF | TGTGCCAGCAGCCAATTTTCATATGGCTACACCTTC
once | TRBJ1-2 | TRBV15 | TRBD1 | CATSRPGGDGYTF | TGTGCCACCAGCAGACCAGGGGGCGATGGCTACACCTTC
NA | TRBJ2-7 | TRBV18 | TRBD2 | CASSPGTGGTHEQYF | TGTGCCAGCTCACCGGGTACCGGGGGGACCCACGAGCAGTACTTC
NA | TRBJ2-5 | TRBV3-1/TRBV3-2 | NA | CASQELAYQETQYF | TGTGCCAGCCAGGAGCTAGCGTACCAAGAGACCCAGTACTTC
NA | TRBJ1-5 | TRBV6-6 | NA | CASSYGGNNQPQHF | TGTGCCAGCAGTTACGGGGGCAACAATCAGCCCCAGCATTTT
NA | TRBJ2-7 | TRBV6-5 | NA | CASSSGTKYEQYF | TGTGCCAGCAGTTCCGGGACAAAATACGAGCAGTACTTC
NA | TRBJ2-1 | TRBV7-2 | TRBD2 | CASSFGGAYNEQFF | TGTGCCAGCAGCTTCGGGGGGGCCTACAATGAGCAGTTCTTC
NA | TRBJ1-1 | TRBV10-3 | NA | CAIRSATGLVSEAFF | TGTGCCATCAGGTCAGCCACAGGGTTGGTGTCTGAAGCTTTCTTT
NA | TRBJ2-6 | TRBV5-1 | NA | CASSPSQGGGANVLTF | TGCGCCAGCAGCCCCTCTCAGGGCGGCGGGGCCAACGTCCTGACTTTC
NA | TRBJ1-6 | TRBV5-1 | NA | CASRWGGGNNSPLHF | TGCGCCAGCAGGTGGGGGGGAGGTAATAATTCACCCCTCCACTTT
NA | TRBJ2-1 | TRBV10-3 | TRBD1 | CAISESPGQGQYNEQFF | TGTGCCATCAGTGAGTCTCCGGGACAGGGACAATACAATGAGCAGTTCTTC
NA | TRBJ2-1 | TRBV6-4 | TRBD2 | CASSEPKRGVSYNEQFF | TGTGCCAGCAGTGAGCCGAAGCGGGGGGTCTCCTACAATGAGCAGTTCTTC
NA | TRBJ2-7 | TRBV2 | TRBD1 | CASSKGQGAPHF | TGTGCCAGCAGTAAAGGACAGGGGGCCCCGCACTTC
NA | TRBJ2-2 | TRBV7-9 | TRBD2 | CASSSLAGANTGELFF | TGTGCCAGCAGCTCTTTAGCGGGGGCCAACACCGGGGAGCTGTTTTTT
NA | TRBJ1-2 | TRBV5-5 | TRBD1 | CASSYWTGGGYTF | TGTGCCAGCAGCTACTGGACAGGGGGAGGCTACACCTTC